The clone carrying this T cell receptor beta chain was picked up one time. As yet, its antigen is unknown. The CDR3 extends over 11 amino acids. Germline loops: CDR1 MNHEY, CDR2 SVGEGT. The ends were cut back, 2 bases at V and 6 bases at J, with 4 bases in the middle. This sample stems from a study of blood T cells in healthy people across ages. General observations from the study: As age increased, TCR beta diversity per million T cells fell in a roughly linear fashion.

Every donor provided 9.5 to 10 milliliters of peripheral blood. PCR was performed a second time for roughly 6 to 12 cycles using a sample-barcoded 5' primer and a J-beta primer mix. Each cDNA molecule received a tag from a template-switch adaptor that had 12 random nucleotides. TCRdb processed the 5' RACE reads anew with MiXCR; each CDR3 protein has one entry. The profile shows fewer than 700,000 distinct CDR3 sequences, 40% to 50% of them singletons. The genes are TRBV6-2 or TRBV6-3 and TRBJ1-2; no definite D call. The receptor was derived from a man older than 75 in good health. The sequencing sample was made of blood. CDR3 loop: CASSYQDGYTF. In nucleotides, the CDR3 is TGTGCCAGCAGTTACCAAGATGGCTACACCTTC.